The present TCR beta chain was sequenced within a study of T-cell reconstitution after alpha-beta-depleted transplantation in children. Study conclusions and caveats: Newly produced T cells mostly accounted for T-cell counts and diversity one year post-transplant. At day 60, the high TCRbeta diversity found in some patients originated from recipient T cells and thymic progenitors that had survived. It was reported that alpha-beta T cells came from several hundred expanded graft clones (about two months after transplant).

Many counts were recorded for this clonotype. The antigen is unknown. During its preparation, the TCRbeta library received unique molecular identifiers. Each CDR3 protein is one row after TCRdb ran MiXCR on the PCR reads. The sample has about 580,000 distinct CDR3 sequences; 23% are singletons. Trimming at V came to 2 bases and at J to 6 bases, leaving 10 bases not matched to a gene. The CDR3 runs to 16 residues. Looked up from germline, CDR1 is SGHKS and CDR2 is YYEKEE (reference sequence). The clonotype comes from a boy in the first two years of life who had a stem cell transplant for acute myeloid leukemia, so the T cells may come from the graft donor. This chain uses TRBV5-5 with TRBJ1-4; 7 bases line up with TRBD1. The specimen was PBMCs, mostly from graft donor cells, collected 360 days after TCRalphabeta/CD19-depleted stem cell transplant. CDR3 amino acids: CASSLFSADRHEKLFF. DNA of the CDR3: TGTGCCAGCAGCTTATTCAGTGCGGACAGGCATGAAAAACTGTTTTTT.